This entry concerns a single T cell receptor (beta chain). The CDR3 is 10 amino acids. Germline CDR1 is LNHDA and CDR2 is SQIVND (reference sequence). TCRdb keeps only in-frame clones here, not all; method: immunoSEQ multiplex PCR. The data hold more than 140,000 clones, with more than 75% observed a single time. The sample comes from a study of T cell responses to AZD1222 COVID-19 vaccine. The source was peripheral blood, collected on day 0 of AZD1222 vaccination. This TCR was sampled from an adult in good health. This chain uses TRBV19 with TRBJ1-1; D is unresolved. The CDR3 loop reads CAVGNTEAFF. The CDR3 nucleotides are TGTGCGGTGGGGAACACTGAAGCTTTCTTT.